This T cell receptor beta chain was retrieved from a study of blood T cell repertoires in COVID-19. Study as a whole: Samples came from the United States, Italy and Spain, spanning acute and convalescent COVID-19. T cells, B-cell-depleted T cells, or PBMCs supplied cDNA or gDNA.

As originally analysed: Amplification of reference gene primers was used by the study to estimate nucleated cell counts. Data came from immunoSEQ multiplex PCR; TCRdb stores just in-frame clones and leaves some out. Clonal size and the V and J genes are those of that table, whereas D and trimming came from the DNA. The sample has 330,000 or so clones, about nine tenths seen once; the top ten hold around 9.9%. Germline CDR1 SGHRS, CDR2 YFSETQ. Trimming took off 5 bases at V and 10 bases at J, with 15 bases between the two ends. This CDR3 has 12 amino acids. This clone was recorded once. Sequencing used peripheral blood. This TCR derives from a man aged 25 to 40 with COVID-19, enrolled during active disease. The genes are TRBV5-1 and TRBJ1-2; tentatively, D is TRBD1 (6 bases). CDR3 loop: CASSPGTRDYTF. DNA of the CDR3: TGCGCCAGCAGTCCCGGGACAAGGGACTACACCTTC. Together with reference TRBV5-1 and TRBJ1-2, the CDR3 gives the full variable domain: KAGVTQTPRYLIKTRGQQVTLSCSPISGHRSVSWYQQTPGQGLQFLFEYFSETQRNKGNFPGRFSGRQFSNSRSEMNVSTLELGDSALYLCASSPGTRDYTFGSGTRLTVV.